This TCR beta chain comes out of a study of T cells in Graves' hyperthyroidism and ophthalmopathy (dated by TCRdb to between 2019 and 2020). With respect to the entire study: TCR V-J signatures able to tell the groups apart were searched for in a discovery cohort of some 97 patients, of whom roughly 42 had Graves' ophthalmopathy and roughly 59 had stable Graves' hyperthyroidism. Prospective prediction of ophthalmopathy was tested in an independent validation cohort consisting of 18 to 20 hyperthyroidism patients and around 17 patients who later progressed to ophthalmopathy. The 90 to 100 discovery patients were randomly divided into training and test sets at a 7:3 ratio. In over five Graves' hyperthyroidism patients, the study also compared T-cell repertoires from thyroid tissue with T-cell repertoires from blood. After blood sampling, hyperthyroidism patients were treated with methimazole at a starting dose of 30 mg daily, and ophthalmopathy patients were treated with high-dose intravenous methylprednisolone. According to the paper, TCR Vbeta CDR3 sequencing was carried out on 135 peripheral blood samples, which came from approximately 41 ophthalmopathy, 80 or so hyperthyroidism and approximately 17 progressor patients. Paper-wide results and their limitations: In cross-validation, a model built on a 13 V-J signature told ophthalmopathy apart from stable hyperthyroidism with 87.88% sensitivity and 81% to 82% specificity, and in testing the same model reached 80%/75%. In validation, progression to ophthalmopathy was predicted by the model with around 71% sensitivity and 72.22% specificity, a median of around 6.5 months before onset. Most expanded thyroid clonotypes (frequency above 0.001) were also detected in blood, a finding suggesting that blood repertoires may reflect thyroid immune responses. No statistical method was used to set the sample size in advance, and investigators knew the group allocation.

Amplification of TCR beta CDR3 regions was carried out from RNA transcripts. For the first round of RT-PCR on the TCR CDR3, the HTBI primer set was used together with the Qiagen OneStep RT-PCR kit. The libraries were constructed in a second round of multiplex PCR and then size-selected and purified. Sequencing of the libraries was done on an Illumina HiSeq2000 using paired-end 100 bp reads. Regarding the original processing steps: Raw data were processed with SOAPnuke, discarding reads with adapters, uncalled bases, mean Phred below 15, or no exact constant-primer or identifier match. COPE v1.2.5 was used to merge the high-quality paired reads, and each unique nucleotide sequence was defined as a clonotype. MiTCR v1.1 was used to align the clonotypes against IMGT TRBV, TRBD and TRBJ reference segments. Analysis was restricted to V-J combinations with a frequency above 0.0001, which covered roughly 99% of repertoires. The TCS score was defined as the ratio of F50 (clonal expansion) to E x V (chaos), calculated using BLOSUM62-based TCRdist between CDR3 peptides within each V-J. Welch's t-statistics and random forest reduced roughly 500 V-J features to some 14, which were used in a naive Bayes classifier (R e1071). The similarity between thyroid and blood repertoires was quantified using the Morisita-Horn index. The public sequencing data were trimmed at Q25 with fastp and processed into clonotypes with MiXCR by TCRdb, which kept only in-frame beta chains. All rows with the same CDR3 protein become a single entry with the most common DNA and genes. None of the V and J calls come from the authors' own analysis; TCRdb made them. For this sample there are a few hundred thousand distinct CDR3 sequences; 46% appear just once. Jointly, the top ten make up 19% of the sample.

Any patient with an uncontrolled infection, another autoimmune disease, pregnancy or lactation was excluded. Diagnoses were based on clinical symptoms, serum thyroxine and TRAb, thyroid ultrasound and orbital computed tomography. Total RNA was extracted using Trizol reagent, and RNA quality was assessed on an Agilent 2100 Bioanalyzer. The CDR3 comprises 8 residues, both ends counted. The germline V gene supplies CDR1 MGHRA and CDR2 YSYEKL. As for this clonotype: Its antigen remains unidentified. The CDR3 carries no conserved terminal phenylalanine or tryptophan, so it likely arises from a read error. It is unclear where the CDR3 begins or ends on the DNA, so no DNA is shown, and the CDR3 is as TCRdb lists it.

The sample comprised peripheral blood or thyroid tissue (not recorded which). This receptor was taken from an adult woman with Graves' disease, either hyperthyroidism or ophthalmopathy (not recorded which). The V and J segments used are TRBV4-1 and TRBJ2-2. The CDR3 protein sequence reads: CASSHRLV.